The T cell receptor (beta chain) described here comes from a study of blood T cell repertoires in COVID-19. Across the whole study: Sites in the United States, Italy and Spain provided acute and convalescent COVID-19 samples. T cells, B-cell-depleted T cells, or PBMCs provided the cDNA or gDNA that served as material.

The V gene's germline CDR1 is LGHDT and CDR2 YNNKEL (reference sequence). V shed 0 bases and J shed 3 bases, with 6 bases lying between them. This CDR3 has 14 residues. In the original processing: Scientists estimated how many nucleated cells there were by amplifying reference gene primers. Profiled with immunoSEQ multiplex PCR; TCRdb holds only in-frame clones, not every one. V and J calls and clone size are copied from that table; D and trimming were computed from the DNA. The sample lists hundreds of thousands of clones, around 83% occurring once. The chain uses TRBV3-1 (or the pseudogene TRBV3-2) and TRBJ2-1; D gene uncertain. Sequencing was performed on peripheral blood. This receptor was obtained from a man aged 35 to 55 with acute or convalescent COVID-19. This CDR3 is CASSQDIVYNEQFF. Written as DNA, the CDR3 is TGTGCCAGCAGCCAAGATATCGTCTACAATGAGCAGTTCTTC.